This is a list of T cell receptor beta chains from one sample in a study of yellow fever vaccine responses in identical twins. Each CDR3 protein gets one entry after TCRdb re-called the RT-PCR reads with MiXCR. The sample includes nearly 7,000 distinct CDR3 sequences, 84% seen only once; the top ten take roughly 3%. The specimen was T cells from blood (PBMCs), unsorted or a sorted subset (not recorded which), collected before or after yellow fever vaccination (not recorded which). The source of these receptors is a woman younger than 35 who received the yellow fever vaccine. Each CDR3 is given with its conserved first and last residue.

j_call v_call cdr3_aa
TRBJ2-1 TRBV19 CASSIGQGTHEQFF
TRBJ2-3 TRBV4-3 CASSQVLGSADTQYF
TRBJ2-5 TRBV4-3 CASSQELDSYQETQYF
TRBJ2-7 TRBV28 CASSLSRYEQYF
TRBJ1-2 TRBV6-1 CASSATGVAYGYTF
TRBJ2-7 TRBV29-1 CSVHLTGSYEQYF
TRBJ2-1 TRBV7-9 CASNGLAVQFF
TRBJ2-7 TRBV11-1 CASSWGQQIYEQYF
TRBJ1-5 TRBV11-2 CASSHQNRDQPQHF
TRBJ2-2 TRBV7-9 CASSLAQNTGELFF
TRBJ2-7 TRBV28 CAVGGGSAYEQYF
TRBJ2-1 TRBV5-5 CASSLDQHNEQFF
TRBJ2-7 TRBV15 CATSPGTGNYEQYF
TRBJ2-1 TRBV10-1 CASSGVFTGTAPFEQFF
TRBJ2-7 TRBV7-2 CASSLALSYEQYF
TRBJ2-5 TRBV7-9 CASSFNRRETQYF
TRBJ2-7 TRBV18 CASSPSVADSYEQYF
TRBJ1-5 TRBV7-3 CASSLGRNSNQPQHF
TRBJ1-2 TRBV6-2/TRBV6-3 CASSYLDSYGYTF
TRBJ2-3 TRBV28 CASKQGVVSTDTQYF
TRBJ1-6 TRBV27 CASSPPGSYNSPLHF
TRBJ2-5 TRBV11-3 CASSPTAGGETQYF
TRBJ2-3 TRBV28 CASTGRGWTDTQYF
TRBJ2-7 TRBV7-6 CASSDRDGISYEQYF
TRBJ2-1 TRBV11-1 CASSLTSGSLFANEQFF
TRBJ2-7 TRBV29-1 CSVEVWRGLYEQYF
TRBJ1-1 TRBV12-3/TRBV12-4 CASSFGLGSEAFF
TRBJ2-3 TRBV6-2/TRBV6-3 CASSYITDTDTQYF
TRBJ1-5 TRBV23-1 CASSQSLGQKFISNQPQHF
TRBJ2-7 TRBV12-3/TRBV12-4 CASSLADAYEQYF
TRBJ2-3 TRBV5-1 CASSLDLDFNTQYF
TRBJ2-7 TRBV7-8 CASSFLGQTYEQYF
TRBJ2-5 TRBV7-6 CASSLGQSFTQYF
TRBJ2-1 TRBV29-1 CSVILLEGIYNEQFF
TRBJ1-5 TRBV19 CASSMADRLYSNQPQHF
TRBJ2-1 TRBV29-1 CSVEIRALYNEQFF
TRBJ2-3 TRBV9 CASSVGGTADTQYF
TRBJ2-1 TRBV19 CASDGRGIGDNEQFF
TRBJ2-7 TRBV20-1 CSATHRDSYSYEQYF
TRBJ2-7 TRBV5-1 CASSLGKGDIDEQYF
TRBJ2-7 TRBV6-1 CASSPDLNEQYF
TRBJ2-7 TRBV11-1 CASSYSGASSYEQYF
TRBJ2-7 TRBV11-3 CASSSDRYEQYF
TRBJ2-1 TRBV7-9 CASSLATSGRAYNEQFF
TRBJ1-2 TRBV28 CASSLNRTPGLYGYTF
TRBJ2-7 TRBV20-1 CSLGVAGLAPYEQYF
TRBJ1-2 TRBV5-1 CASSWDKSYGYTF
TRBJ2-7 TRBV2 CASSEYYHEQYF
TRBJ2-7 TRBV7-6 CASSATSGADSYEQYF
TRBJ1-1 TRBV7-3 CASSLMGEGDTEAFF
TRBJ1-1 TRBV10-3 CAIRRDTVNTEAFF
TRBJ2-3 TRBV11-1 CASSLGVGDTDTQYF
TRBJ2-7 TRBV4-2 CASSPTSGEQYF
TRBJ2-5 TRBV7-9 CASSFTGEETQYF
TRBJ1-1 TRBV7-6 CASSPIDRGEAFF
TRBJ1-6 TRBV23-1 CASSQGTGGRAPLHF
TRBJ2-7 TRBV29-1 CSVELRGAEQYF
TRBJ1-5 TRBV7-9 CASTTGGLGNQPQHF